This T cell receptor beta chain was sequenced in a study of T-cell memory formation after mild COVID-19. Study background: Among the donors, TCR clusters were largely specific to each donor.

With respect to this clonotype: Its antigen is not identified.

CDR1 is DFQATT and CDR2 is SNEGSKA in the germline V gene (reference sequence). The CDR3 sequence is 13 residues long. V lost 5 bases to trimming and J lost 6 bases, with 13 bases between them. The TCR alpha and TCR beta cDNA libraries, bearing sample barcodes and UMIs, were generated by 5'RACE using constant-segment primers. Using its own MiXCR run on the 5' RACE reads, TCRdb lists one record per CDR3 protein. The sample includes around 65,000 distinct CDR3 sequences, 9.3% of them seen just once. Study outcomes and limitations: Memory from before infection featured some responding clones, which suggests cross-reactive memory joined. Clones that shrank (day 15 to 85) were balanced CD4/CD8, whereas later expanders leaned CD4+.

The sample taken for sequencing was PBMCs or a T cell subset sorted from them (not recorded which). The receptor was derived from a man between 18 and 35 years old who had mild COVID-19 (a few samples of this study predate the infection). Cell type and time point are not known. The chain combines TRBV20-1 with TRBJ1-4; D might be TRBD1 (5 bases). The CDR3 loop reads CSALQETYEKLFF. The CDR3 bases are TGCAGTGCTCTACAGGAGACTTATGAAAAACTGTTTTTT.